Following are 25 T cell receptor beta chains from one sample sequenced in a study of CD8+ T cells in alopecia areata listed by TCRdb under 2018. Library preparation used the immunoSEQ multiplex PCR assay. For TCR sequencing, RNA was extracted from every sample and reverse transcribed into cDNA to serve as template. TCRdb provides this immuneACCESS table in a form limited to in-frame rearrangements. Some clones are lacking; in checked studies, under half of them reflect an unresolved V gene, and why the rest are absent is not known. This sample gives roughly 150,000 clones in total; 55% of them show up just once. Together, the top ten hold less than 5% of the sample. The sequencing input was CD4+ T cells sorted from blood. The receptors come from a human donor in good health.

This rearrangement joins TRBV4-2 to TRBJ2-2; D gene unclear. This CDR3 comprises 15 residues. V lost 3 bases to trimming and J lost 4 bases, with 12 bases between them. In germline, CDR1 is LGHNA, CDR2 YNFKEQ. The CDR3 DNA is TGTGCCAGCAGCCAGTCAGTTGACGGCACCGGGGAGCTGTTTTTT. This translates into CASSQSVDGTGELFF.

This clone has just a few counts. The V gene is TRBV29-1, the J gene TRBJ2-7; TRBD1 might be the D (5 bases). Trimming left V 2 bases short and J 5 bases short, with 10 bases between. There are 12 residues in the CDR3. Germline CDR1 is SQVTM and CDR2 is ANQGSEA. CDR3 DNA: TGCAGCGTTGAATGGCAGGGTGACGAGCAGTACTTC. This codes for CSVEWQGDEQYF.

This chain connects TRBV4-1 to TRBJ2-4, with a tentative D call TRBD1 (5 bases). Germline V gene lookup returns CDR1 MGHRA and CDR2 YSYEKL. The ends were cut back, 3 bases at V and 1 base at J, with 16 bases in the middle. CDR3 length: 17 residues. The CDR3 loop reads CASSQGSFSGAKNIQYF. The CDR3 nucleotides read TGCGCCAGCAGCCAGGGAAGTTTTTCAGGGGCCAAAAACATTCAGTACTTC.

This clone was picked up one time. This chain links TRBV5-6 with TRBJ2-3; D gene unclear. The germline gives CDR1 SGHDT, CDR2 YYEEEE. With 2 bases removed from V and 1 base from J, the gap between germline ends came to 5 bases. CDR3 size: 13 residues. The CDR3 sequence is CASSFGRTDTQYF. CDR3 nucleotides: TGTGCCAGCAGCTTCGGACGCACAGATACGCAGTATTTT.

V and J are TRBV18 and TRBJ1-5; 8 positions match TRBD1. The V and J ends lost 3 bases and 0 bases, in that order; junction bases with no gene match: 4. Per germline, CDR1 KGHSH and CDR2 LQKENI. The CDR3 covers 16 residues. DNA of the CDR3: TGTGCCAGCTCACCCTCGACAGGGGCTAGCAATCAGCCCCAGCATTTT. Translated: CASSPSTGASNQPQHF. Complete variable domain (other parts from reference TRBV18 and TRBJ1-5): NAGVMQNPRHLVRRRGQEARLRCSPMKGHSHVYWYRQLPEEGLKFMVYLQKENIIDESGMPKERFSAEFPKEGPSILRIQQVVRGDSAAYFCASSPSTGASNQPQHFGDGTRLSIL.

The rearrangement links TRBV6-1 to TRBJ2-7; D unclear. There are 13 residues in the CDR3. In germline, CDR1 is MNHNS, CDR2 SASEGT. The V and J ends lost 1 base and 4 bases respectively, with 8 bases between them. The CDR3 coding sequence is TGTGCCAGCAGTGAAGGTAGGCGGTACGAGCAGTACTTC. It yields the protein CASSEGRRYEQYF.

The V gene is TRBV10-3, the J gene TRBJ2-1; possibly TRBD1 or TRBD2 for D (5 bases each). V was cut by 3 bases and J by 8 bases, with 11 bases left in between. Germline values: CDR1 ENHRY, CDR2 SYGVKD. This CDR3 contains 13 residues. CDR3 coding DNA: TGTGCCATCAGTGACGGGACCGGGGATGAGCAGTTCTTC. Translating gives CAISDGTGDEQFF.

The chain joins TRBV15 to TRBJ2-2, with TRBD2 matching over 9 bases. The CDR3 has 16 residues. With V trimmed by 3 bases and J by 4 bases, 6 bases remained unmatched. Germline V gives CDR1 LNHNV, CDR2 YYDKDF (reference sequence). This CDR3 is CATSRKGLASTGELFF. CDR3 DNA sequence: TGTGCCACCAGCAGGAAAGGACTAGCGAGCACCGGGGAGCTGTTTTTT.

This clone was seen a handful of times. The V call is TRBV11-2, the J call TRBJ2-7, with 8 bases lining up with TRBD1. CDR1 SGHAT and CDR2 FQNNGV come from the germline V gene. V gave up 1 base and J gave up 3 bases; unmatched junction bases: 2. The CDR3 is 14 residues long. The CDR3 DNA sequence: TGTGCCAGCAGCTTAGGCAGGGGGCTCTACGAGCAGTACTTC. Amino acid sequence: CASSLGRGLYEQYF.

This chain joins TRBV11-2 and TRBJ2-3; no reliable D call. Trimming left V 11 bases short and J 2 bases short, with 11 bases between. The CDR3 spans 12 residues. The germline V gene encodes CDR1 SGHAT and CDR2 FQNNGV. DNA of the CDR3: TGTGCCCATGAGTCCTACACAGATACGCAGTATTTT. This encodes CAHESYTDTQYF. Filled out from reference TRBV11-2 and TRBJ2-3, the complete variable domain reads EAGVAQSPRYKIIEKRQSVAFWCNPISGHATLYWYQQILGQGPKLLIQFQNNGVVDDSQLPKDRFSAERLKGVDSTLKIQPAKLEDSAVYLCAHESYTDTQYFGPGTRLTVL.

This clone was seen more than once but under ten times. For the CDR3, the DNA is TGTGCCAGCAGCTTTGGGACAGGGAAAGGCAATGAGCAGTTCTTC. Protein: CASSFGTGKGNEQFF. This chain connects TRBV7-2 to TRBJ2-1; 9 bases are a match to TRBD1. The germline V gene encodes CDR1 SGHTA and CDR2 FQGNSA. The CDR3 extends over 15 amino acids. V lost 3 bases to trimming and J lost 6 bases; unmatched junction nucleotides: 6.

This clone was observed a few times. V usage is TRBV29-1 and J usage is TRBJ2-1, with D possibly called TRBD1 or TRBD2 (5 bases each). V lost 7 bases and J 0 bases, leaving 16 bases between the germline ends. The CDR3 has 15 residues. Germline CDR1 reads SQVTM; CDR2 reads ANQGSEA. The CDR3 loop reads CSGKGTASSYNEQFF. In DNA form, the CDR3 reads TGCAGCGGGAAGGGGACGGCCAGCTCCTACAATGAGCAGTTCTTC.

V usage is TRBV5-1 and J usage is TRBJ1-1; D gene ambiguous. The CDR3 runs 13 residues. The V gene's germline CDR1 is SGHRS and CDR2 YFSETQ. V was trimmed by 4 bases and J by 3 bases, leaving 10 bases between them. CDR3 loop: CASSTGGYTEAFF. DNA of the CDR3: TGCGCCAGCAGCACCGGAGGGTACACTGAAGCTTTCTTT.

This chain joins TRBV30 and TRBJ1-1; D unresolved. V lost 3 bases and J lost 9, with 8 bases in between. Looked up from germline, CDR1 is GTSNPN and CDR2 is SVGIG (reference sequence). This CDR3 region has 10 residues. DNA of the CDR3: TGTGCCTGGAGGACTGTAAAAGCTTTCTTT. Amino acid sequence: CAWRTVKAFF.

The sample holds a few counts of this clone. CDR3 coding DNA: TGTGCCAGCAGCTTAAAGTCGATGGGGGAAAAACTGTTTTTT. This gives the protein CASSLKSMGEKLFF. The rearrangement uses TRBV7-2 and TRBJ1-4; unclear D gene. V was shortened by 2 bases and J by 8 bases, with 12 bases between the two germline ends. The CDR3 spans 14 residues. The germline V gene encodes CDR1 SGHTA and CDR2 FQGNSA.

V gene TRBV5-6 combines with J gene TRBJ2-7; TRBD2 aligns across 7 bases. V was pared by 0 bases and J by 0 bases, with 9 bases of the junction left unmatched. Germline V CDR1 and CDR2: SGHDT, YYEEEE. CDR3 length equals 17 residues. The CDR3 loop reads CASSLGVPSGLSYEQYF. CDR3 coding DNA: TGTGCCAGCAGCTTGGGAGTCCCTAGCGGACTCTCCTACGAGCAGTACTTC. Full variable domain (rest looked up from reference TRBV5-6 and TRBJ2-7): DAGVTQSPTHLIKTRGQQVTLRCSPKSGHDTVSWYQQALGQGPQFIFQYYEEEERQRGNFPDRFSGHQFPNYSSELNVNALLLGDSALYLCASSLGVPSGLSYEQYFGPGTRLTVT.

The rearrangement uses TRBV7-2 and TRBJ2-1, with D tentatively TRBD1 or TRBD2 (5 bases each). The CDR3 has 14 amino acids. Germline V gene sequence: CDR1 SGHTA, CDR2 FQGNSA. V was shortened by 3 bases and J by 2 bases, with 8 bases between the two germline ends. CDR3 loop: CASSLGRAYNEQFF. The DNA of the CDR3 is TGTGCCAGCAGCTTGGGGCGGGCCTACAATGAGCAGTTCTTC.

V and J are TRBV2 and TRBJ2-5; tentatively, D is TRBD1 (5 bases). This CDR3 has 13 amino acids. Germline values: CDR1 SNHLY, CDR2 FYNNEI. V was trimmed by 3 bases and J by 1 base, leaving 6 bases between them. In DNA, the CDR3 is TGTGCCAGCAGTGACGACAGCCAAGAGACCCAGTACTTC. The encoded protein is CASSDDSQETQYF.

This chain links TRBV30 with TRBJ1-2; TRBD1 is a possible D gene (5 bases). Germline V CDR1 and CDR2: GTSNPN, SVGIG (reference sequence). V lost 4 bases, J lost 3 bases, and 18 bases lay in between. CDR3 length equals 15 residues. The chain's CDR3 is CAWTLTRGLHYGYTF. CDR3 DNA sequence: TGTGCCTGGACTCTGACTCGGGGACTGCACTATGGCTACACCTTC.

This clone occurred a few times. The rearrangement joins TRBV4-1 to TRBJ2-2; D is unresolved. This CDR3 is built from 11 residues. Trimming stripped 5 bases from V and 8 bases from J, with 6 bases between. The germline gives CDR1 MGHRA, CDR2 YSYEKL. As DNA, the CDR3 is TGCGCCAGCAGCGTTTTAGGGGAGCTGTTTTTT. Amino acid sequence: CASSVLGELFF.

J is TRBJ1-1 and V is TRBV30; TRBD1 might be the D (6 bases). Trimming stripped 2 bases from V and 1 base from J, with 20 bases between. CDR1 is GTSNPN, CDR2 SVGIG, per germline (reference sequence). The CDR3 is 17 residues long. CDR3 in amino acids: CAWSRRGLHGGNTEAFF. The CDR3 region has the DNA TGTGCCTGGAGTCGACGGGGGCTTCATGGTGGGAACACTGAAGCTTTCTTT.

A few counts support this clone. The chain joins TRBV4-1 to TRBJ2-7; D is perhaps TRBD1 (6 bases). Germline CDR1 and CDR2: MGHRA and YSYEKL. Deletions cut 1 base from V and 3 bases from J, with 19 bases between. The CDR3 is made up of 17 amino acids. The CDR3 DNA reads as TGCGCCAGCAGCCAAGGATCCCGGACAGCGACCAACTACGAGCAGTACTTC. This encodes CASSQGSRTATNYEQYF.

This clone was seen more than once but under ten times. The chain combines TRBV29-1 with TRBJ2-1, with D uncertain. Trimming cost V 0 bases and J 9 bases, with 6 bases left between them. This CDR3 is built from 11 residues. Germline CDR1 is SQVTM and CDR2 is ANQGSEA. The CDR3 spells CSVEESVEQFF. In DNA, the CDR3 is TGCAGCGTTGAAGAATCGGTTGAGCAGTTCTTC.

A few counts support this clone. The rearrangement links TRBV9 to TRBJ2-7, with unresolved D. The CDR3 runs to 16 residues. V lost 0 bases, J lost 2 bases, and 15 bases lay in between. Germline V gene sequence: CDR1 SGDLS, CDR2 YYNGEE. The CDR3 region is CASSVAPTVLTYEQYF. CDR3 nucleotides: TGTGCCAGCAGCGTAGCCCCTACGGTATTAACCTACGAGCAGTACTTC.

CDR3 amino acids: CSVDDGRTDTQYF. The CDR3, as DNA: TGCAGCGTTGACGACGGGAGGACGGATACGCAGTATTTT. This sequence joins TRBV29-1 and TRBJ2-3; 7 positions agree with TRBD2. The CDR3 length is 13 residues. The ends lost 3 bases at V and 6 bases at J; junction bases unmatched: 6. Per the germline V gene, CDR1 is SQVTM and CDR2 is ANQGSEA.